Listed here are 23 T cell receptor beta chains from one sample, sequenced in a study of blood T cell repertoires in COVID-19. TCRdb keeps only in-frame clones here, not all; method: immunoSEQ multiplex PCR. The sample contains fewer than 250,000 clones, approximately 89% of which appear only once. Specimen: peripheral blood. The receptors were gathered from a woman aged 55-69 years who had recovered from COVID-19.

This clone was seen only a few times. This rearrangement joins TRBV6-5 to TRBJ1-6, with 7 bases fitting TRBD1. The CDR3 contains 14 residues. Per the germline V gene, CDR1 is MNHEY and CDR2 is SVGAGI. With V trimmed by 4 bases and J by 7 bases, 4 bases remained unmatched. CDR3 loop: CASSFRTGNSPLHF. The CDR3 DNA follows: TGTGCCAGCAGTTTTAGGACAGGCAATTCACCCCTCCACTTT.

The J gene is TRBJ2-4, the V gene TRBV7-2; 11 bases are shared with TRBD1. Losses at the gene ends were 1 base for V and 2 bases for J; bases not matched to a gene: 4. CDR3 length equals 17 residues. The V gene's germline CDR1 is SGHTA and CDR2 FQGNSA. DNA for the CDR3: TGTGCCAGCAGCTTAGAAGGACAGGGGGCTACCAAAAACATTCAGTACTTC. It translates to CASSLEGQGATKNIQYF.

This clone was counted once. This chain links TRBV10-3 with TRBJ2-2; 8 bases are shared with TRBD1. V trimming: 6 bases; J trimming: 6 bases; junction bases outside the gene matches: 9. Germline CDR1 reads ENHRY; CDR2 reads SYGVKD. The CDR3 consists of 15 residues. In nucleotides, the CDR3 is TGTGCCATCAGCCCGGAGCCGACAGGGGCCGGGGAGCTGTTTTTT. Translated, it gives CAISPEPTGAGELFF.

This sequence joins TRBV7-3 and TRBJ1-1, with D possibly TRBD1 on 5 matching bases. V was pared by 5 bases and J by 0 bases, with 19 bases between. The germline V gene has CDR1 SGHTA and CDR2 FQGTGA. There are 17 residues in the CDR3. The CDR3 loop is CASSPRPGVRMNTEAFF. The CDR3 DNA reads as TGTGCCAGCAGCCCGCGCCCGGGGGTGCGAATGAACACTGAAGCTTTCTTT.

This rearrangement joins TRBV7-9 to TRBJ1-6, with D perhaps matching TRBD1 (6 bases). CDR1 and CDR2 (germline): SEHNR, FQNEAQ (reference sequence). Trimming left V 5 bases short and J 0 bases short, with 17 bases between. The CDR3 consists of 18 residues. The DNA of the CDR3 is TGTGCCAGCAGCCTCCTGCAGGGGCCTAGCTCCTATAATTCACCCCTCCACTTT. As protein: CASSLLQGPSSYNSPLHF.

The chain employs TRBV10-3 and TRBJ2-1, with 7 bases that match TRBD1. The junction had 4 bases not matched to a gene; V was cut back by 5 bases and J by 9 bases. The CDR3 loop spans 12 amino acids. Germline values: CDR1 ENHRY, CDR2 SYGVKD. Here the CDR3 reads CAISLQGSEQFF. As DNA, the CDR3 is TGTGCCATCAGTCTACAGGGGTCTGAGCAGTTCTTC.

The chain couples TRBV6-5 to TRBJ2-1; 10 bases agree with TRBD1. The CDR3 contains 15 residues. Germline V gene lookup returns CDR1 MNHEY and CDR2 SVGAGI. V dropped 5 bases and J dropped 4; count of bases not matched to a gene: 5. CDR3 in amino acids: CASSRGQGVYNEQFF. For the CDR3, the DNA is TGTGCCAGCAGTCGTGGACAGGGGGTTTACAATGAGCAGTTCTTC.

As DNA, the CDR3 is TGTGCCAGCAGCCAGATCCAGGGTAGGGGAGCTTTCTTT. This codes for CASSQIQGRGAFF. The chain couples TRBV7-3 to TRBJ1-1; D may be TRBD1 (5 bases). The CDR3 has 13 residues. Germline CDR1 reads SGHTA; CDR2 reads FQGTGA. V dropped 5 bases and J dropped 10 bases, with 17 bases sitting between them.

V gene TRBV18 combines with J gene TRBJ2-2; 7 nucleotides align to TRBD1. The CDR3 runs 17 residues. CDR1 and CDR2 (germline): KGHSH, LQKENI. With V trimmed by 6 bases and J by 2 bases, 12 bases remained unmatched. CDR3 sequence: CASSQELGTANTGELFF. The CDR3 bases are TGTGCCAGCTCGCAAGAACTAGGGACAGCCAACACCGGGGAGCTGTTTTTT.

The chain recombines TRBV12-5 with TRBJ2-3, with 7 positions matching TRBD1. Germline assignment: CDR1 LGHNT and CDR2 FRNRAP. After removal of 0 bases from V and 6 bases from J, the junction contained 15 bases not matched to a gene. The CDR3 sequence is 18 residues long. The CDR3 is CASGLVLEVRGGDDTQYF. CDR3 DNA sequence: TGTGCTAGTGGTTTGGTACTGGAAGTGAGAGGGGGCGACGATACGCAGTATTTT.

This sequence joins TRBV6-5 and TRBJ2-5; D is perhaps TRBD1 (5 bases). The CDR3 spans 15 residues. CDR1 MNHEY and CDR2 SVGAGI come from the germline V gene. V was clipped by 2 bases and J by 6 bases, with 16 bases between them. This chain's CDR3 is CASSYGSGRVKTQYF. The CDR3 DNA follows: TGTGCCAGCAGTTACGGTTCAGGCAGGGTTAAGACCCAGTACTTC.

The chain is built from TRBV5-4 and TRBJ2-2; 12 nucleotides line up with TRBD2. After removal of 0 bases from V and 4 bases from J, the junction contained 13 bases not matched to a gene. Germline V gene lookup returns CDR1 SGHNT and CDR2 YYREEE (reference sequence). The CDR3 is 20 residues long. The DNA of the CDR3 is TGTGCCAGCAGCTTGGGGTATGGGCTAGCGGGGGGGCTCGGCACCGGGGAGCTGTTTTTT. Its protein product is CASSLGYGLAGGLGTGELFF.

The genes are TRBV5-1 and TRBJ1-1; D gene ambiguous. V was shortened by 4 bases and J by 4 bases, with 11 bases between the two germline ends. The CDR3 has 13 residues. Germline V gene sequence: CDR1 SGHRS, CDR2 YFSETQ. CDR3 residues: CASSGGVGTEAFF. As DNA, the CDR3 is TGCGCCAGCAGCGGCGGGGTGGGCACTGAAGCTTTCTTT.

The rearrangement joins TRBV10-3 to TRBJ2-2, with 12 bases identical to TRBD2. The CDR3 covers 15 residues. Trimming cost V 11 bases and J 6 bases; bases outside gene matches: 10. CDR1 is ENHRY and CDR2 is SYGVKD in the germline V gene. This CDR3 reads CASAPLAGGSGELFF. CDR3 sequence (DNA): TGTGCCTCGGCCCCGCTAGCGGGGGGGTCCGGGGAGCTGTTTTTT.

The chain recombines TRBV4-3 with TRBJ2-1; TRBD1 aligns across 7 bases. V lost 8 bases, J lost 0 bases, and 7 bases stayed unmatched. The CDR3 runs 15 residues. Germline assignment: CDR1 LGHNA and CDR2 YSLEER. The CDR3 is CASRLDRASYNEQFF. In DNA, the CDR3 is TGCGCCAGCCGCCTCGACAGGGCCTCCTACAATGAGCAGTTCTTC.

This chain uses TRBV5-8 with TRBJ1-2, with 11 bases identical to TRBD1. Per the germline V gene, CDR1 is SGHTS and CDR2 is YDEGEE. The CDR3 is 14 residues long. V dropped 3 bases and J dropped 8; count of bases not matched to a gene: 6. For the CDR3, the DNA is TGTGCCAGCAGCTCGCTTAGGACAGGGGGCGGCTACACCTTC. Translated: CASSSLRTGGGYTF.

The genes are TRBV19 and TRBJ1-6; no clear D gene. The CDR3 extends over 10 amino acids. Per germline, CDR1 LNHDA and CDR2 SQIVND (reference sequence). The CDR3 sequence: CERANSPLHF. The CDR3 DNA reads TGTGAAAGAGCTAATTCACCCCTCCACTTT.

This clone appeared a single time. The chain is built from TRBV15 and TRBJ2-1; D call uncertain. Germline CDR1 reads LNHNV; CDR2 reads YYDKDF (reference sequence). V shed 6 bases and J shed 7 bases, with 16 bases lying between them. The CDR3 loop spans 14 amino acids. CDR3 bases: TGTGCCACCAGGGTTCTGGGCCTTGAGAATGAGCAGTTCTTC. Translating it yields CATRVLGLENEQFF.

The chain joins TRBV2 to TRBJ2-6, with 9 bases lining up with TRBD1. Trimming took 6 bases from V and 2 from J; bases not matched to a gene: 8. Germline-derived CDR1 and CDR2 are SNHLY and FYNNEI. The CDR3 totals 17 residues. The CDR3 region has the DNA TGTGCCAGCAGGGGAACAGGGGGCAGTGCTGGGGCCAACGTCCTGACTTTC. Protein sequence: CASRGTGGSAGANVLTF. The full variable domain, rest sourced from reference TRBV2 and TRBJ2-6, is EPEVTQTPSHQVTQMGQEVILRCVPISNHLYFYWYRQILGQKVEFLVSFYNNEISEKSEIFDDQFSVERPDGSNFTLKIRSTKLEDSAMYFCASRGTGGSAGANVLTFGAGSRLTVL.

The chain links TRBV7-9 to TRBJ1-2; unclear D gene. The CDR3 has 13 amino acids. In germline, CDR1 is SEHNR, CDR2 FQNEAQ (reference sequence). V was shortened by 8 bases and J by 0 bases, with 10 bases between the two germline ends. In DNA form, the CDR3 reads TGTGCCAGCTCCCACACATCTAACTATGGCTACACCTTC. It translates to CASSHTSNYGYTF.

The chain has TRBV7-2 and TRBJ1-4; D call uncertain. CDR1 and CDR2 from the germline V gene are SGHTA and FQGNSA. The CDR3 length is 15 residues. Trimming cost V 1 base and J 7 bases, with 13 bases left between them. The DNA of the CDR3 is TGTGCCAGCAGCTTAGTCGGGTCGGCCGGTGAAAAACTGTTTTTT. Its translation: CASSLVGSAGEKLFF.

The CDR3 protein is CASSPDGNYGYTF. The CDR3 region has the DNA TGTGCCAGCAGCCCCGACGGGAACTATGGCTACACCTTC. The chain carries TRBV7-9 and TRBJ1-2; D unresolved. In germline, CDR1 is SEHNR, CDR2 FQNEAQ (reference sequence). This CDR3 is 13 amino acids long. Trimming took 5 bases from V and 2 from J, leaving 9 bases between them.

This chain connects TRBV19 to TRBJ1-4, with 8 positions matching TRBD1. Germline values: CDR1 LNHDA, CDR2 SQIVND (reference sequence). The CDR3 consists of 12 residues. The J segment lost 10 bases and the V segment lost 3 bases, leaving 1 base of the junction unmatched. CDR3 sequence (DNA): TGTGCCAGTAGTATCACAGGGGGAAAACTGTTTTTT. This encodes CASSITGGKLFF. Full variable domain (missing parts from reference TRBV19 and TRBJ1-4): DGGITQSPKYLFRKEGQNVTLSCEQNLNHDAMYWYRQDPGQGLRLIYYSQIVNDFQKGDIAEGYSVSREKKESFPLTVTSAQKNPTAFYLCASSITGGKLFFGSGTQLSVL.